The 20 T cell receptor beta chains reported below all come from one sample, sequenced in a study of blood T cells in healthy people across ages. A second roughly 6 to 12 cycle PCR used barcoded and J-beta primers. TCRdb called the 5' RACE reads again in MiXCR, with one record for every CDR3 protein. The sample includes hundreds of thousands of distinct CDR3 sequences, roughly 24% of them seen just once. A further study also used this sample, focusing on T cells of mothers and their children.

The sequencing sample was made of blood. The receptors shown here come from a boy between 10 and 17 years old in good health.

The chain carries TRBV5-1 and TRBJ1-5; weak D call: TRBD1 (5 bases). V shed 2 bases and J shed 7 bases, with 10 bases lying between them. The CDR3 is made up of 13 amino acids. Germline V gene data show CDR1 as SGHRS and CDR2 as YFSETQ. The CDR3 protein is CASSFGWGQPQHF. CDR3 bases: TGCGCCAGCAGCTTCGGATGGGGGCAGCCCCAGCATTTT.

This clonotype turned up a few times. The V call is TRBV29-1, the J call TRBJ2-7, with 7 bases matching TRBD1. The CDR3 sequence is 14 residues long. With 3 bases clipped from V and 2 bases from J, the junction kept 7 bases outside the gene matches. Germline loops: CDR1 SQVTM, CDR2 ANQGSEA. The CDR3 coding sequence is TGCAGCGTTGAGGTGGGACAGCCCACCTACGAGCAGTACTTC. Protein sequence: CSVEVGQPTYEQYF.

In its sample, this clonotype was seen a few times. The J gene is TRBJ2-7, the V gene TRBV12-3 or TRBV12-4; D is perhaps TRBD2 (7 bases). The CDR3 length is 15 residues. The V and J ends lost 0 bases and 5 bases respectively, with 14 bases between them. The CDR3 loop reads CASSLAGGPGDEQYF. The CDR3 region has the DNA TGTGCCAGCAGTTTAGCGGGGGGGCCCGGGGACGAGCAGTACTTC.

This clonotype was observed a few times. The genes are TRBV27 and TRBJ1-3; D not certain. Germline V gene lookup returns CDR1 MNHEY and CDR2 SMNVEV (reference sequence). This CDR3 contains 16 residues. Trimming took 6 bases from V and 0 from J, leaving 15 bases between them. The CDR3 DNA reads as TGTGCCAGCAGCCTTCGGGGAGCCCACTCTGGAAACACCATATATTTT. It yields the protein CASSLRGAHSGNTIYF.

The chain couples TRBV18 to TRBJ2-5; no definite D call. V dropped 3 bases and J dropped 0 bases, with 8 bases sitting between them. CDR3 length: 14 amino acids. Germline V gene lookup returns CDR1 KGHSH and CDR2 LQKENI. The CDR3 protein is CASSPPEYQETQYF. CDR3 DNA sequence: TGTGCCAGCTCACCGCCGGAGTACCAAGAGACCCAGTACTTC.

J is TRBJ2-5 and V is TRBV27, with 10 bases lining up with TRBD1. The DNA end is more similar to TRBJ2-7, so the J call may be wrong. In germline, CDR1 is MNHEY, CDR2 SMNVEV (reference sequence). The CDR3 consists of 15 residues. CDR3 DNA sequence: TGTGCCAGCAGTCCCAAGACAGGGGGCACCTACGAGCAGTACTTC. Translation gives CASSPKTGGTYEQYF.

The V call is TRBV5-1, the J call TRBJ1-4; TRBD1 aligns across 7 bases. The germline gives CDR1 SGHRS, CDR2 YFSETQ. Trimming removed 0 bases from V and 0 bases from J; junction bases left unmatched: 5. This CDR3 has 17 amino acids. The CDR3 bases are TGCGCCAGCAGCTTGGCCTTACAGGGGTCAACTAATGAAAAACTGTTTTTT. Its translation: CASSLALQGSTNEKLFF.

The J gene is TRBJ2-3, the V gene TRBV7-9; tentative D call: TRBD2 (5 bases). CDR1 and CDR2 (germline): SEHNR, FQNEAQ (reference sequence). There are 17 residues in the CDR3. V was clipped by 0 bases and J by 4 bases, with 17 bases between them. The CDR3 DNA reads as TGTGCCAGCAGCTTAGCTTATTCGGCGGGCGGTGCAGATACGCAGTATTTT. This encodes CASSLAYSAGGADTQYF.

This clonotype was counted only a few times. The rearrangement joins TRBV30 to TRBJ2-3, with 11 positions matching TRBD2. The V gene end was trimmed by 2 bases and the J gene end by 5 bases; junction bases not matched to a gene: 6. The CDR3 loop spans 15 amino acids. The germline V gene has CDR1 GTSNPN and CDR2 SVGIG (reference sequence). CDR3 DNA sequence: TGTGCCTGGAGTTCCCTAGCGGGGGGAGGAGATACGCAGTATTTT. It codes for CAWSSLAGGGDTQYF.

The V and J genes are TRBV27 and TRBJ2-5; 7 nucleotides match TRBD2. This CDR3 comprises 15 residues. V shed 5 bases, J shed 2 bases, and the junction held 8 bases outside the gene matches. Germline V lookup: CDR1 MNHEY, CDR2 SMNVEV (reference sequence). The CDR3: CASSHGGRGQETQYF. CDR3 DNA: TGTGCCAGCAGTCACGGGGGGAGGGGTCAAGAGACCCAGTACTTC.

This clonotype was found a few times. The rearrangement uses TRBV7-9 and TRBJ2-2; D not resolved. CDR3 length: 16 residues. CDR1 is SEHNR and CDR2 is FQNEAQ in the germline V gene (reference sequence). V was shortened by 3 bases and J by 4 bases, with 15 bases between the two germline ends. CDR3: CASSLWLSPGTGELFF. In nucleotides, the CDR3 is TGTGCCAGCAGCTTGTGGCTTTCGCCGGGCACCGGGGAGCTGTTTTTT.

The gene calls are TRBV6-1 and TRBJ2-5, with 12 bases aligning to TRBD2. Near its end, the DNA agrees better with TRBJ2-1, so the J call may be wrong. There are 14 residues in the CDR3. CDR1 and CDR2 from the germline V gene are MNHNS and SASEGT. The CDR3 DNA reads TGTGCCACCTCTAGCGGGGGGGCCGACAATGAGCAGTTCTTC. Translating gives CATSSGGADNEQFF.

The chain uses TRBV5-1 and TRBJ1-6; no firm D call. The germline CDR1 and CDR2 sequences are SGHRS and YFSETQ. Between the trimmed V and J ends, which lost 0 bases and 2 bases, there was a span of 9 bases. This CDR3 comprises 16 residues. The CDR3 protein is CASSLEGQAYNSPLHF. CDR3 DNA sequence: TGCGCCAGCAGCTTGGAAGGGCAGGCCTATAATTCACCCCTCCACTTT.

This clonotype has a handful of counts. The V call is TRBV20-1, the J call TRBJ2-7; either TRBD1 or TRBD2 may fit D (5 bases each). The CDR3 loop spans 13 amino acids. The V and J ends lost 5 bases and 6 bases respectively, with 17 bases between them. CDR1 and CDR2 from the germline V gene are DFQATT and SNEGSKA (reference sequence). For the CDR3, the DNA is TGCAGTGCTGAGGGACGGACCGGCTCCGAGCAGTACTTC. Amino acid sequence: CSAEGRTGSEQYF.

The chain carries TRBV2 and TRBJ1-1; TRBD1 aligns across 7 bases. CDR1 is SNHLY and CDR2 is FYNNEI in the germline V gene. V shed 2 bases and J 6 bases; nucleotides not matched to a gene: 6. The CDR3 covers 14 residues. CDR3 amino acids: CASSEPPTGSEAFF. Written as DNA, the CDR3 is TGTGCCAGCAGTGAACCGCCGACAGGGTCTGAAGCTTTCTTT.

This clonotype was observed a few times. This sequence joins TRBV3-1 and TRBJ2-7, with D uncertain. CDR3 size: 14 residues. The germline V and J ends were trimmed by 1 base and 6 bases, with 13 bases remaining between them. Per the germline V gene, CDR1 is LGHDT and CDR2 is YNNKEL (reference sequence). CDR3 sequence reads: CASSQGRTGPEQYF. CDR3 sequence (DNA): TGTGCCAGCAGCCAAGGCCGTACGGGCCCCGAGCAGTACTTC.

V usage is TRBV10-3 and J usage is TRBJ1-2, with D possibly being TRBD1 (5 bases). Germline V gene data show CDR1 as ENHRY and CDR2 as SYGVKD. This CDR3 has 14 amino acids. Trimming took 11 bases from V and 0 from J, leaving 16 bases between them. In DNA form, the CDR3 reads TGTGCCGCCTCCGGGACGGGAGCTAACTATGGCTACACCTTC. This sequence encodes CAASGTGANYGYTF.

The sample holds a few counts of this clonotype. The genes are TRBV12-3 or TRBV12-4 and TRBJ2-7; 11 positions agree with TRBD1. There are 17 residues in the CDR3. The V gene end was trimmed by 6 bases and the J gene end by 0 bases; junction bases not matched to a gene: 10. The CDR3 spells CASSLLGQGAPSYEQYF. DNA of the CDR3: TGTGCCAGCAGCCTACTCGGACAGGGGGCACCCTCCTACGAGCAGTACTTC.

Only a few counts were recorded for this clonotype. V is TRBV25-1 and J is TRBJ2-1, with TRBD2 matching over 11 bases. Germline V gene sequence: CDR1 MGHDK, CDR2 SYGVNS. V lost 0 bases to trimming and J lost 6 bases; unmatched junction nucleotides: 4. The CDR3 length is 16 residues. CDR3 loop: CASSEYRLAGGNEQFF. CDR3 coding DNA: TGTGCCAGCAGTGAATATAGGCTAGCGGGGGGCAATGAGCAGTTCTTC.

Only a few counts were recorded for this clonotype. The chain recombines TRBV4-1 with TRBJ2-7; maybe TRBD2 (5 bases). CDR3 length: 15 amino acids. Per germline, CDR1 MGHRA and CDR2 YSYEKL. The V and J ends lost 4 bases and 7 bases respectively, with 20 bases between them. This CDR3 reads CASSLRQSSSGEQYF. The CDR3 DNA is TGCGCCAGCAGCCTCCGGCAAAGTTCCTCGGGGGAGCAGTACTTC.